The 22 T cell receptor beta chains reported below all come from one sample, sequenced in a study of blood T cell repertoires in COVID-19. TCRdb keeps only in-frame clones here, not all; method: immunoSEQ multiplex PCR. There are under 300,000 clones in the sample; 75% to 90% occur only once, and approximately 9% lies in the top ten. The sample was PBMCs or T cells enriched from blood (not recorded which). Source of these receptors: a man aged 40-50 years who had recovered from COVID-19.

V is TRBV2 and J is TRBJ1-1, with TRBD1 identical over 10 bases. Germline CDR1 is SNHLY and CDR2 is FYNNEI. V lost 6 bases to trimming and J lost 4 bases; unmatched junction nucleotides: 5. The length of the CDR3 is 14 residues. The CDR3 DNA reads TGTGCCAGCAGGGACAGGGGGTTAGGCACTGAAGCTTTCTTT. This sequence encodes CASRDRGLGTEAFF.

The CDR3 sequence is CASSYRPLNSYNSPLHF. The CDR3 coding sequence is TGTGCCAGCAGTTACAGACCGTTAAACTCCTATAATTCACCCCTCCACTTT. The rearrangement uses TRBV5-4 and TRBJ1-6; unclear D gene. Germline CDR1 is SGHNT and CDR2 is YYREEE (reference sequence). This CDR3 spans 17 amino acids. The ends were cut back, 5 bases at V and 0 bases at J, with 15 bases in the middle.

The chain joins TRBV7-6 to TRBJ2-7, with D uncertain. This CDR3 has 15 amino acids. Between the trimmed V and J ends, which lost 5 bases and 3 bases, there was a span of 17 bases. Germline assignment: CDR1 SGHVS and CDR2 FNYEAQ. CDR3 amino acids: CASSLEISEDYEQYF. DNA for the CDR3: TGTGCCAGCAGCCTCGAGATCAGCGAGGACTACGAGCAGTACTTC. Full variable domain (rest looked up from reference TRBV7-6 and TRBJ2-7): GAGVSQSPRYKVTKRGQDVALRCDPISGHVSLYWYRQALGQGPEFLTYFNYEAQQDKSGLPNDRFSAERPEGSISTLTIQRTEQRDSAMYRCASSLEISEDYEQYFGPGTRLTVT.

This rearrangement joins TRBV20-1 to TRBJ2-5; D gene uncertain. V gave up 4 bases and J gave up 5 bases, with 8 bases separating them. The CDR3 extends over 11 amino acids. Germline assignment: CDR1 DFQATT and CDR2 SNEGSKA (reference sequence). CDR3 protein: CSAILGETQYF. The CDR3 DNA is TGCAGTGCTATCCTCGGGGAGACCCAGTACTTC.

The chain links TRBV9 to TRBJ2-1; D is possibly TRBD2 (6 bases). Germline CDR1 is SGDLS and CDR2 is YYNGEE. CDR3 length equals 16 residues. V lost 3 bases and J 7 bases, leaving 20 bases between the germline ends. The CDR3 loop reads CASSGRLVREGNEQFF. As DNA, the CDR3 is TGTGCCAGCAGCGGACGACTAGTGAGAGAGGGGAATGAGCAGTTCTTC.

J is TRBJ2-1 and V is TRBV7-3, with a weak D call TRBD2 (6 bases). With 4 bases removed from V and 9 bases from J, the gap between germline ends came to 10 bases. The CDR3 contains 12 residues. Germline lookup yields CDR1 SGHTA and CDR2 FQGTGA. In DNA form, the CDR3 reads TGTGCCAGCAGCTCGGAGGGGAGTGAGCAGTTCTTC. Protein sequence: CASSSEGSEQFF. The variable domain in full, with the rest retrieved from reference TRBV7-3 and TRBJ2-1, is GAGVSQTPSNKVTEKGKYVELRCDPISGHTALYWYRQSLGQGPEFLIYFQGTGAADDSGLPNDRFFAVRPEGSVSTLKIQRTERGDSAVYLCASSSEGSEQFFGPGTRLTVL.

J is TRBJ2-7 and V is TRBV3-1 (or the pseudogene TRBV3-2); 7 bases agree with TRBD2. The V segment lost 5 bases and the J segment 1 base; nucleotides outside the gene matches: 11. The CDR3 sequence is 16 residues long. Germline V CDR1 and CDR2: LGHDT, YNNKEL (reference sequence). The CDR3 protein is CASSSSEAGYSYEQYF. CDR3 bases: TGTGCCAGCAGCTCCTCGGAAGCGGGGTATTCCTACGAGCAGTACTTC.

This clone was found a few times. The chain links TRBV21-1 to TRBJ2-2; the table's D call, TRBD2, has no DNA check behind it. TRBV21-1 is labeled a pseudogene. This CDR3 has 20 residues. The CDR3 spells CASSKLRLAELHERTGELFF. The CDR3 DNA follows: TGTGCCAGCAGCAAATTAAGGCTAGCGGAACTGCACGAGAGAACCGGGGAGCTGTTTTTT.

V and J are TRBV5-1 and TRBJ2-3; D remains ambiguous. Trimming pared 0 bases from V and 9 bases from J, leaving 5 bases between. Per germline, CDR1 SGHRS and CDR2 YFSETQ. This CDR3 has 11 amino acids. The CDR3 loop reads CASSLERTQYF. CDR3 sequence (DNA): TGCGCCAGCAGCTTGGAACGGACGCAGTATTTT. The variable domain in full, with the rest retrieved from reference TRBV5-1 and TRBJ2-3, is KAGVTQTPRYLIKTRGQQVTLSCSPISGHRSVSWYQQTPGQGLQFLFEYFSETQRNKGNFPGRFSGRQFSNSRSEMNVSTLELGDSALYLCASSLERTQYFGPGTRLTVL.

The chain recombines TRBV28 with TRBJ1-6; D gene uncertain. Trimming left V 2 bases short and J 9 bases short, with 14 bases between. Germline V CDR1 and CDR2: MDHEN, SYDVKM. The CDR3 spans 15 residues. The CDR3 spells CASSLPGFTGSPLHF. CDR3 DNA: TGTGCCAGCAGTTTACCGGGGTTCACTGGTTCACCCCTCCACTTT. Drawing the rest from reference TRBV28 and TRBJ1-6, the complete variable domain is DVKVTQSSRYLVKRTGEKVFLECVQDMDHENMFWYRQDPGLGLRLIYFSYDVKMKEKGDIPEGYSVSREKKERFSLILESASTNQTSMYLCASSLPGFTGSPLHFGNGTRLTVT.

CDR3: CASRPKGQLMTSRSGNTIYF. DNA for the CDR3: TGTGCCAGCAGACCCAAGGGACAGTTAATGACTTCACGGTCTGGAAACACCATATATTTT. This sequence joins TRBV6-4 and TRBJ1-3, with 7 bases aligning to TRBD1. Looked up from germline, CDR1 is MRHNA and CDR2 is SNTAGT. V shed 6 bases, J shed 1 base, and the junction held 21 bases outside the gene matches. This CDR3 contains 20 residues.

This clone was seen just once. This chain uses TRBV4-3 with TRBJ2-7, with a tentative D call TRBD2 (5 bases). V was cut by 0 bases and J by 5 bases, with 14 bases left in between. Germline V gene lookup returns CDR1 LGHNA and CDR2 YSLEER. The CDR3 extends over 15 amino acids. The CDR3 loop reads CASSQDGGRGNEQYF. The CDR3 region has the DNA TGCGCCAGCAGCCAAGATGGTGGGAGAGGGAACGAGCAGTACTTC.

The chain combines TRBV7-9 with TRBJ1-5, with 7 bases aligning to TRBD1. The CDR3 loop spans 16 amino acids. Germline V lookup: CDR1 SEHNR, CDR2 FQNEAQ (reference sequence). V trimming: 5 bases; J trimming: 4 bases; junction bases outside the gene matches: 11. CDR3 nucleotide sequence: TGTGCCAGCAGCCAAAAGGGGGCTGGGGAAAATCAGCCCCAGCATTTT. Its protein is CASSQKGAGENQPQHF.

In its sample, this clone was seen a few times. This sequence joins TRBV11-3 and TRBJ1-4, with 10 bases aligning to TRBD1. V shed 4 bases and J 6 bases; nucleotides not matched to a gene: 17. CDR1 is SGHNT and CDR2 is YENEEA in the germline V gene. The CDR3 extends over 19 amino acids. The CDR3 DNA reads TGTGCCAGCAGCTCAAAACGGGACAGGGGTCGCATAGCGGATGAAAAACTGTTTTTT. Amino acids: CASSSKRDRGRIADEKLFF.

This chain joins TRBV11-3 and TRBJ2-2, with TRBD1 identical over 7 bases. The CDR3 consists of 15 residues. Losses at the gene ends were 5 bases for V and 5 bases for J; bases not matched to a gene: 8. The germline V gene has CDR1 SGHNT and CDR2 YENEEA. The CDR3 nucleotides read TGTGCCAGCAGCGCACAGGGGTTGCGGACCGGGGAGCTGTTTTTT. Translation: CASSAQGLRTGELFF.

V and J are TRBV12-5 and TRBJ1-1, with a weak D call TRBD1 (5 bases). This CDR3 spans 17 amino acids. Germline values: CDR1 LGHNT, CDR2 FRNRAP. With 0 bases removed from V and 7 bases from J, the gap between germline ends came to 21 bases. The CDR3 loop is CASGLVTLPNRPYEAFF. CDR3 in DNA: TGTGCTAGTGGTTTGGTCACACTACCAAACAGGCCATATGAAGCTTTCTTT.

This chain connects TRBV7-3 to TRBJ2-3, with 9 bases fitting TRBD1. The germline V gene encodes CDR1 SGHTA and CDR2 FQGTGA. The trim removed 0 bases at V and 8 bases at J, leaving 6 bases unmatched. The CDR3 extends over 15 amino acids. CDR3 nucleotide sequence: TGTGCCAGCAGCTTAACGAGGACAGGGGAGTCTACGCAGTATTTT. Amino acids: CASSLTRTGESTQYF.

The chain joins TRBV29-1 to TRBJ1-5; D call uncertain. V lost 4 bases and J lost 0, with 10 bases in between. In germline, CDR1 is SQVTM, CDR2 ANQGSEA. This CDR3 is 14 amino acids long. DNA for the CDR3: TGCAGCGTTGTTCAAACTAATAGCAATCAGCCCCAGCATTTT. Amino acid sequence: CSVVQTNSNQPQHF. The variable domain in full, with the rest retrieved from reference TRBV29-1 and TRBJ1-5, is SAVISQKPSRDICQRGTSLTIQCQVDSQVTMMFWYRQQPGQSLTLIATANQGSEATYESGFVIDKFPISRPNLTFSTLTVSNMSPEDSSIYLCSVVQTNSNQPQHFGDGTRLSIL.

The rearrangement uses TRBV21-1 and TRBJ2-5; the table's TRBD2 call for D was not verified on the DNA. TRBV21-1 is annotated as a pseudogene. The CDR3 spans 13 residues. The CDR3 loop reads CASSNSGRETQYF. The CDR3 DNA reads TGTGCCAGCAGCAATAGCGGGAGAGAGACCCAGTACTTC.

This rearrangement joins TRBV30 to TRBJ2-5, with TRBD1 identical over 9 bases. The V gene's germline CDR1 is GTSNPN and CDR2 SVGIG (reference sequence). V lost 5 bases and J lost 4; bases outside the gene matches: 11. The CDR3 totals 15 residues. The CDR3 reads CAWDQGTGIPETQYF. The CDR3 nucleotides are TGTGCCTGGGACCAGGGGACAGGGATACCAGAGACCCAGTACTTC.

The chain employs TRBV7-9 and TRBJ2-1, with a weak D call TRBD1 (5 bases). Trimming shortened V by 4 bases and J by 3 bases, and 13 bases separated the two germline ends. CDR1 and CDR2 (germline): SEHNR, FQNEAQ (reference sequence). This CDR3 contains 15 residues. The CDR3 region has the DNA TGTGCCAGCAGCTCAAGGGGCGTTAACTACAATGAGCAGTTCTTC. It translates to CASSSRGVNYNEQFF.

The CDR3 here is CASSVGPGVRNSPLHF. CDR3 coding DNA: TGTGCCAGCAGCGTAGGGCCGGGGGTGCGTAATTCACCCCTCCACTTT. The chain is built from TRBV9 and TRBJ1-6; a possible D gene is TRBD1 (5 bases). The CDR3 length is 16 residues. The ends were cut back, 0 bases at V and 6 bases at J, with 13 bases in the middle. The germline CDR1 and CDR2 sequences are SGDLS and YYNGEE.